What follows is one T cell receptor (beta chain) and its context. The CDR3 covers 14 residues. Between the trimmed V and J ends, which lost 1 base and 6 bases, there was a span of 10 bases. CDR1 SGHTA and CDR2 FQGNSA come from the germline V gene. The data originate from a study of blood T cell repertoires in COVID-19. Study in general: Sites across the United States, Italy and Spain contributed samples from acute and convalescent COVID-19. Sample material is recorded as cDNA or gDNA derived from T cells, B-cell-depleted T cells, or PBMCs.

Patients of the Seattle cohort, enrolled during active infection, were followed longitudinally. Per the study methods: Scientists estimated how many nucleated cells there were by amplifying reference gene primers. Produced via immunoSEQ multiplex PCR; TCRdb's table is partial and in-frame only. V and J calls and clone size are as listed in that table; D and trimming were resolved from the DNA. The table shows some 120,000 clones, with 75% to 90% occurring only once. This rearrangement joins TRBV7-2 to TRBJ1-5; D perhaps matches TRBD1 (5 bases). Sequenced input: peripheral blood. The TCR was taken from an elderly woman with COVID-19, enrolled during active disease. CDR3 bases: TGTGCCAGCAGCTTAGGCGGGGGAGGTCAGCCCCAGCATTTT. Encoded protein: CASSLGGGGQPQHF.